These T cell receptor beta chains were read from a single sample in a study of blood T cell repertoires in COVID-19. Assay: immunoSEQ multiplex PCR; the TCRdb copy retains only in-frame clones and omits some. The table has more than 400,000 clones, around 90% seen once; the top ten hold 0.7%. The sequenced sample consisted of PBMCs or T cells enriched from blood (not recorded which). The receptor set was obtained from a woman under 30 who had recovered from COVID-19. CDR3s include the opening cysteine and the closing phenylalanine or tryptophan. The D gene is left open where the match is weak. Clone sizes are given selectively: once, few, many, or a class where the clone is expanded.

. TRBJ2-7 TRBV11-2 once CASSPDRNRYEQYF TGTGCCAGCAGCCCTGACAGGAACAGGTACGAGCAGTACTTC
. TRBJ1-2 TRBV12-3/TRBV12-4 . CACSLRAIGYTF TGTGCCTGCTCCCTCAGGGCGATAGGCTACACCTTC
. TRBJ2-7 TRBV3-1/TRBV3-2 . CASSQEEDRTYEQYF TGTGCCAGCAGCCAAGAGGAGGACCGAACCTACGAGCAGTACTTC
. TRBJ1-1 TRBV5-6 few CASRLSGGTTRESFF TGTGCCAGCAGATTGAGTGGCGGAACGACCCGTGAGTCTTTCTTT
TRBD2 TRBJ2-1 TRBV6-5 . CASLTGSGGANEQFF TGTGCCAGCCTAACAGGGTCCGGGGGGGCCAATGAGCAGTTCTTC
TRBD2 TRBJ2-7 TRBV5-4 . CASSLGGAANTYEQYF TGTGCCAGCAGCCTCGGGGGGGCCGCCAACACCTACGAGCAGTACTTC
TRBD2 TRBJ2-1 TRBV3-1/TRBV3-2 . CASSQESSHGGGAWEQFF TGTGCCAGCAGCCAAGAGTCTTCCCACGGCGGGGGGGCCTGGGAGCAGTTCTTC
TRBD1 TRBJ1-1 TRBV14 . CASSRGTENTEAFF TGTGCCAGCAGCCGCGGGACAGAAAACACTGAAGCTTTCTTT
TRBD1 TRBJ2-1 TRBV5-3 . CARSLGRGPSNEQFF TGTGCCAGAAGCTTGGGCAGGGGGCCCTCCAATGAGCAGTTCTTC
TRBD1 TRBJ2-7 TRBV28 . CASSFSRGRNEQYF TGTGCCAGCAGTTTTTCCAGGGGGCGCAACGAGCAGTACTTC
TRBD2 TRBJ2-5 TRBV5-4 . CASSEGTRGETQYF TGTGCCAGCAGCGAGGGGACTAGAGGGGAGACCCAGTACTTC
. TRBJ1-3 TRBV19 . CASTPEGQLRNTIYF TGTGCCAGTACCCCAGAAGGACAGCTTCGAAACACCATATATTTT
. TRBJ1-1 TRBV9 . CASSASTNTEAFF TGTGCCAGCAGCGCATCTACGAACACTGAAGCTTTCTTT
. TRBJ1-2 TRBV14 . CASSPGAPYNYGYTF TGTGCCAGCAGCCCGGGAGCGCCTTATAACTATGGCTACACCTTC
. TRBJ2-5 TRBV2 . CASNGLAETQYF TGTGCCAGCAATGGCTTGGCAGAGACCCAGTACTTC
. TRBJ1-2 TRBV12-3/TRBV12-4 few CASSPDGQGYTF TGTGCCAGCAGTCCAGACGGACAGGGCTACACCTTC
. TRBJ2-5 TRBV12-3/TRBV12-4 . CAIRNSSQETQYF TGTGCCATTAGAAACTCGAGCCAAGAGACCCAGTACTTC
. TRBJ2-7 TRBV5-4 once CASSLGTPSYEQYF TGTGCCAGCAGCTTGGGAACACCTTCTTACGAGCAGTACTTC
. TRBJ1-2 TRBV19 . CASSMRTKYGYTF TGTGCCAGTAGTATGCGGACAAAATATGGCTACACCTTC
TRBD1 TRBJ2-6 TRBV30 . CAWKRQGSGANVLTF TGTGCCTGGAAACGACAGGGATCTGGGGCCAACGTCCTGACTTTC
. TRBJ1-1 TRBV12-3/TRBV12-4 once CASSLKGRTEAFF TGTGCCAGCAGTTTGAAAGGGAGAACTGAAGCTTTCTTT
TRBD1 TRBJ2-1 TRBV9 . CASSVDDRGEQFF TGTGCCAGCAGCGTAGACGACAGGGGGGAGCAGTTCTTC
TRBD1 TRBJ2-1 TRBV11-3 . CASSPRTGGWNEQFF TGTGCCAGCAGCCCGCGGACAGGGGGTTGGAATGAGCAGTTCTTC
. TRBJ1-5 TRBV23-1 . CASSQSRGTAYYQPQHF TGCGCCAGCAGTCAATCAAGGGGAACGGCATATTATCAGCCCCAGCATTTT
TRBD1 TRBJ2-5 TRBV20-1 . CSASDRGRETQYF TGCAGTGCTAGTGACAGGGGGCGGGAGACCCAGTACTTC
. TRBJ1-6 TRBV27 . CASSLVRGASPLHF TGTGCCAGCAGTTTGGTCAGGGGCGCGTCACCCCTCCACTTT
TRBD2 TRBJ2-3 TRBV4-1 once CASSDGTSEIDTQYF TGCGCCAGCAGTGACGGGACTAGTGAGATAGATACGCAGTATTTT
. TRBJ1-5 TRBV19 once CASKWSDSLSNQPQHF TGTGCCAGTAAGTGGTCAGACAGTCTTAGCAATCAGCCCCAGCATTTT
TRBD1 TRBJ1-1 TRBV9 . CASSPRQGAQNTEAFF TGTGCCAGCAGCCCAAGACAGGGTGCCCAAAACACTGAAGCTTTCTTT
. TRBJ1-2 TRBV4-1 . CASTPMTDTNYGYTF TGCGCCAGCACCCCAATGACAGATACTAACTATGGCTACACCTTC
. TRBJ1-1 TRBV7-9 . CASSLLDSLNTEAFF TGTGCCAGCAGCCTTCTGGACAGCTTGAACACTGAAGCTTTCTTT
TRBD1 TRBJ2-3 TRBV6-1 . CASSEAWQGEHTQYF TGTGCCAGCAGTGAAGCGTGGCAGGGGGAACATACGCAGTATTTT
. TRBJ2-7 TRBV7-2 . CASSLEGQGFYEQYF TGTGCCAGCAGCTTAGAGGGCCAGGGTTTCTACGAGCAGTACTTC
TRBD2 TRBJ2-7 TRBV9 few CASSPGRVGEQYF TGTGCCAGCAGCCCCGGGAGGGTAGGAGAGCAGTACTTC
TRBD1 TRBJ1-6 TRBV5-1 . CASSLDGQGLGSPLHF TGCGCCAGCAGCTTGGATGGACAGGGTTTAGGCTCACCCCTCCACTTT
TRBD1 TRBJ1-2 TRBV15 few CATSPGTVYGYTF TGTGCCACCAGCCCCGGGACAGTCTATGGCTACACCTTC
. TRBJ1-3 TRBV7-9 . CASSSEMRPGNTIYF TGTGCCAGCAGCTCCGAGATGCGTCCTGGAAACACCATATATTTT
. TRBJ2-3 TRBV5-1 . CASSSGTPGDTQYF TGCGCCAGCAGCTCTGGGACTCCAGGAGATACGCAGTATTTT
TRBD1 TRBJ1-1 TRBV3-1/TRBV3-2 . CASSQHRGSDLNTEAFF TGTGCCAGCAGCCAACACAGGGGATCAGACCTAAACACTGAAGCTTTCTTT
TRBD1 TRBJ1-1 TRBV28 . CASTQVGGYNTEAFF TGTGCCAGCACACAGGTAGGGGGCTACAACACTGAAGCTTTCTTT
TRBD1 TRBJ1-4 TRBV30 . CAWRGDRAGKTNEKLFF TGTGCCTGGAGGGGGGACAGGGCCGGGAAAACTAATGAAAAACTGTTTTTT
. TRBJ2-2 TRBV4-1 once CASSQGVTENTGELFF TGCGCCAGCAGCCAAGGGGTAACAGAGAACACCGGGGAGCTGTTTTTT
. TRBJ1-2 TRBV6-5 . CASTQGGGYGYTF TGTGCCAGCACTCAAGGGGGGGGCTATGGCTACACCTTC
. TRBJ1-5 TRBV28 . CASSLEGGNQPQHF TGTGCCAGCAGTTTAGAAGGGGGCAATCAGCCCCAGCATTTT
. TRBJ1-2 TRBV30 . CAWSPSNRRNYGYTF TGTGCCTGGAGTCCTTCCAACAGGCGAAACTATGGCTACACCTTC
TRBD1 TRBJ1-6 TRBV5-1 . CASSLMGQGGSPLHF TGCGCCAGCAGCTTGATGGGACAGGGGGGTTCACCCCTCCACTTT
. TRBJ2-7 TRBV6-5 . CATVLPLTGSYEQYF TGTGCCACCGTCCTTCCCTTAACGGGCTCCTACGAGCAGTACTTC
. TRBJ1-3 TRBV7-2 once CASSSLGGGFSGNTIYF TGTGCCAGCAGCTCCCTCGGGGGAGGCTTCTCTGGAAACACCATATATTTT
TRBD1 TRBJ1-5 TRBV5-5 . CASSLQGGHQPQHF TGTGCCAGCAGCTTACAGGGGGGCCATCAGCCCCAGCATTTT
TRBD2 TRBJ2-1 TRBV9 . CASSVASGGAGEQFF TGTGCCAGCAGCGTTGCTAGCGGGGGGGCGGGTGAGCAGTTCTTC
. TRBJ1-1 TRBV13 . CASSLEDPGQPNTEAFF TGTGCCAGCAGCTTAGAGGACCCGGGACAACCGAACACTGAAGCTTTCTTT
TRBD1 TRBJ1-3 TRBV7-2 . CASSSRPGTEYTIYF TGTGCCAGCAGCTCACGTCCCGGGACAGAGTACACCATATATTTT
. TRBJ1-2 TRBV6-6 . CASSYSNPGLSGYTF TGTGCCAGCAGTTACTCGAATCCGGGATTGTCTGGCTACACCTTC
TRBD2 TRBJ2-5 TRBV4-1 . CASSQGGAGAAYQETQYF TGCGCCAGCAGCCAAGGGGGAGCGGGGGCCGCGTACCAAGAGACCCAGTACTTC
. TRBJ2-7 TRBV7-8 . CASSLARTFYEQYF TGTGCCAGCAGCTTAGCTCGAACATTCTACGAGCAGTACTTC